Below are 18 T cell receptor beta chains sequenced from a single sample in a study of T cell responses to AZD1222 COVID-19 vaccine. The assay was immunoSEQ multiplex PCR, and TCRdb's table has in-frame clones only and misses some. Of over 95,000 clones listed, around 89% are singletons. Material: peripheral blood, obtained on day 0 of AZD1222 vaccination. The receptors stem from an adult in good health.

This clone was detected only once. The chain uses TRBV9 and TRBJ2-1; TRBD2 matches at 9 bases. The CDR3 loop spans 15 amino acids. V lost 1 base, J lost 8 bases, and 7 bases stayed unmatched. Germline CDR1 SGDLS, CDR2 YYNGEE. The CDR3 region is CASSVTLAGRDEQFF. DNA for the CDR3: TGTGCCAGCAGCGTAACCCTAGCGGGAAGGGATGAGCAGTTCTTC.

The CDR3 region has the DNA TGTGCAACCAGGCAGGCTAACACCGGGGAGCTGTTTTTT. Translation gives CATRQANTGELFF. The J gene is TRBJ2-2, the V gene TRBV19; D ambiguous. The CDR3 is 13 amino acids. CDR1 and CDR2 (germline): LNHDA, SQIVND (reference sequence).

J is TRBJ1-4 and V is TRBV4-2; a possible D gene is TRBD1 (5 bases). Germline CDR1 LGHNA, CDR2 YNFKEQ. The V gene lost 0 bases and the J gene lost 13 bases, with 12 bases spanning the gap. There are 13 residues in the CDR3. The CDR3 protein is CASSQDVGGTLFF. The CDR3 DNA reads TGTGCCAGCAGCCAAGATGTCGGGGGGACACTGTTTTTT.

The genes are TRBV7-8 and TRBJ2-7, with TRBD2 identical over 12 bases. V gave up 5 bases and J gave up 5 bases; unmatched junction bases: 13. This CDR3 is 17 amino acids long. Per germline, CDR1 SGHVS and CDR2 FQNEAQ. This CDR3 reads CASSRSGGLAGQHEQYF. The CDR3 coding sequence is TGTGCCAGCAGCCGTAGTGGGGGACTAGCGGGCCAGCACGAGCAGTACTTC.

In DNA, the CDR3 is TGTGCCACCAGTTTGGGTACTAATGAAAAACTGTTTTTT. This encodes CATSLGTNEKLFF. The chain couples TRBV24-1 to TRBJ1-4; D uncertain. This CDR3 has 13 amino acids. V was pared by 6 bases and J by 2 bases, with 6 bases between. The germline V gene has CDR1 KGHDR and CDR2 SFDVKD.

A note on this clone: The same CDR3 can be traced to other DNA sequences in this sample. J is TRBJ2-3 and V is TRBV28, with 9 bases aligning to TRBD2. The CDR3 runs to 16 residues. The V gene's germline CDR1 is MDHEN and CDR2 SYDVKM. Losses at the gene ends were 3 bases for V and 0 bases for J; bases not matched to a gene: 4. This chain's CDR3 is CASSLPSGASTDTQYF. CDR3 DNA sequence: TGTGCCAGCAGTTTGCCTAGCGGGGCCAGCACAGATACGCAGTATTTT.

The chain recombines TRBV28 with TRBJ1-1; the D is unclear. The CDR3 is 14 amino acids. The V and J ends lost 6 bases and 0 bases respectively, with 11 bases between them. Germline values: CDR1 MDHEN, CDR2 SYDVKM. The CDR3 region is CASRAPVMNTEAFF. The CDR3 DNA is TGTGCCAGCAGGGCGCCGGTCATGAACACTGAAGCTTTCTTT.

The V call is TRBV2, the J call TRBJ1-3; D unclear. Germline CDR1 and CDR2: SNHLY and FYNNEI. The V end lost 11 bases, the J end lost 4 bases, and 15 bases lay between the germline ends. The CDR3 sequence is 13 residues long. The CDR3 loop reads CAFSETLGNTIYF. For the CDR3, the DNA is TGTGCCTTCTCGGAAACTCTAGGAAACACCATATATTTT.

The V and J genes are TRBV7-2 and TRBJ1-2; TRBD1 aligns across 8 bases. Germline CDR1 is SGHTA and CDR2 is FQGNSA. The CDR3 covers 16 residues. V trimming: 4 bases; J trimming: 5 bases; junction bases outside the gene matches: 12. CDR3: CASSSQTGTGLYGYTF. CDR3 in DNA: TGTGCCAGCAGCTCGCAAACCGGGACAGGCCTTTATGGCTACACCTTC.

J is TRBJ2-4 and V is TRBV5-1; 9 bases are a match to TRBD1. The germline CDR1 and CDR2 sequences are SGHRS and YFSETQ. The V and J ends lost 0 bases and 7 bases, in that order; junction bases with no gene match: 5. CDR3 length: 15 residues. The CDR3 region has the DNA TGCGCCAGCAGCTTGGCCGAGACAGGGGGGAACATTCAGTACTTC. It is translated as CASSLAETGGNIQYF.

This chain joins TRBV12-3 or TRBV12-4 and TRBJ2-7; D remains unclear. Trimming pared 6 bases from V and 3 bases from J, leaving 12 bases between. The CDR3 runs to 13 residues. In nucleotides, the CDR3 is TGTGCCAGCAGAATCCGACCGGGCTACGAGCAGTACTTC. Translated: CASRIRPGYEQYF.

This clone was picked up one time. The chain links TRBV28 to TRBJ1-6, with TRBD1 identical over 9 bases. Germline lookup yields CDR1 MDHEN and CDR2 SYDVKM. This CDR3 comprises 15 residues. Losses at the gene ends were 2 bases for V and 8 bases for J; bases not matched to a gene: 4. The CDR3 sequence is CASSLGGQGYSPLHF. CDR3 nucleotides: TGTGCCAGCAGTTTAGGGGGACAGGGTTATTCACCCCTCCACTTT.

A few counts support this clone. The chain uses TRBV7-3 and TRBJ2-7; TRBD1 aligns across 8 bases. The V gene's germline CDR1 is SGHTA and CDR2 FQGTGA. V was clipped by 5 bases and J by 5 bases; unmatched bases: 17. The CDR3 length is 17 residues. Here the CDR3 reads CASSTGQGALVTHEQYF. DNA of the CDR3: TGTGCCAGCAGCACCGGACAGGGTGCCCTCGTGACCCACGAGCAGTACTTC.

The gene calls are TRBV18 and TRBJ2-2; TRBD2 matches at 7 bases. Germline CDR1 KGHSH, CDR2 LQKENI. J lost 5 bases, V lost 4 bases, and 13 bases had no gene match. The CDR3 totals 17 residues. The CDR3 loop is CASSQRRGGSGTGELFF. The CDR3 bases are TGTGCCAGCTCACAGCGAAGGGGCGGGAGCGGAACCGGGGAGCTGTTTTTT. The whole variable domain, remainder taken from reference TRBV18 and TRBJ2-2, is NAGVMQNPRHLVRRRGQEARLRCSPMKGHSHVYWYRQLPEEGLKFMVYLQKENIIDESGMPKERFSAEFPKEGPSILRIQQVVRGDSAAYFCASSQRRGGSGTGELFFGEGSRLTVL.

This clone appeared once. The chain has TRBV6-5 and TRBJ2-1; possibly TRBD2 for D (7 bases). V was pared by 8 bases and J by 0 bases, with 14 bases between. CDR1 is MNHEY and CDR2 is SVGAGI in the germline V gene. CDR3 length: 15 residues. In DNA form, the CDR3 reads TGTGCCAGCCTAGGGGGGGGACCCTCCTACAATGAGCAGTTCTTC. Translating gives CASLGGGPSYNEQFF.

This chain joins TRBV28 and TRBJ1-2, with D unclear. The CDR3 consists of 14 residues. Trimming removed 6 bases at V and 2 bases at J, with 13 bases between. The germline V gene has CDR1 MDHEN and CDR2 SYDVKM. CDR3 bases: TGTGCCAGCAGACCGATGGACGGGAACTATGGCTACACCTTC. It is translated as CASRPMDGNYGYTF.

The chain combines TRBV6-2 or TRBV6-3 with TRBJ2-3; the D gene is possibly TRBD1 (6 bases). Trimming removed 0 bases from V and 6 bases from J, with 10 bases in between. Germline-derived CDR1 and CDR2 are MNHEY and SVGEGT. The length of the CDR3 is 14 residues. This CDR3 is CASSYSAGEDTQYF. In nucleotides, the CDR3 is TGTGCCAGCAGTTACTCGGCAGGGGAGGATACGCAGTATTTT.

The genes are TRBV7-2 and TRBJ1-5; D call uncertain. CDR3 length: 15 amino acids. V was trimmed by 1 base and J by 7 bases, leaving 14 bases between them. Per the germline V gene, CDR1 is SGHTA and CDR2 is FQGNSA. CDR3 protein: CASSLGVREGQPQHF. CDR3 nucleotide sequence: TGTGCCAGCAGCTTAGGGGTGAGGGAGGGACAGCCCCAGCATTTT.